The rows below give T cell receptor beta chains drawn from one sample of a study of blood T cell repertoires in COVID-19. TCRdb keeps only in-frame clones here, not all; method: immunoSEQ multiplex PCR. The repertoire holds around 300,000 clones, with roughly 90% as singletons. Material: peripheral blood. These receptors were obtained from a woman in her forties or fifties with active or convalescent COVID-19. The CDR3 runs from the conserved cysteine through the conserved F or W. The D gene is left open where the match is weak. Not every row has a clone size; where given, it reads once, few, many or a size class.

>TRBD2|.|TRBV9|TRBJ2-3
CASSGRLAADTQYF
TGTGCCAGCAGCGGGCGACTAGCGGCAGATACGCAGTATTTT
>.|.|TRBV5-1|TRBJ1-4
CASRPDLVQGEKLFF
TGCGCCAGCAGACCAGACTTGGTCCAAGGTGAAAAACTGTTTTTT
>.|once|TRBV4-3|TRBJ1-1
CASSQVPSTEAFF
TGCGCCAGCAGCCAAGTTCCCTCGACTGAAGCTTTCTTT
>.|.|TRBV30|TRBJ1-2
CARRLTYGYTF
TGTGCCCGGAGACTAACCTATGGCTACACCTTC
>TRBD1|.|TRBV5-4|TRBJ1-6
CASSLAGTVNSPLHF
TGTGCCAGCAGCTTGGCCGGGACAGTGAATTCACCCCTCCACTTT
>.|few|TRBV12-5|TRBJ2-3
CASGFADTQYF
TGTGCTAGTGGTTTCGCAGATACGCAGTATTTT
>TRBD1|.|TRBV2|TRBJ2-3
CASSVDRGIDTDTQYF
TGTGCCAGCAGTGTCGACAGGGGCATTGACACAGATACGCAGTATTTT
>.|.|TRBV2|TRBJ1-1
CASSTGFTEAFF
TGTGCCAGCAGCACAGGGTTCACTGAAGCTTTCTTT
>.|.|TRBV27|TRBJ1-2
CASKSLLDADGYTF
TGTGCCAGCAAATCCCTCCTGGATGCGGATGGCTACACCTTC
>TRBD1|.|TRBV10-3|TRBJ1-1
CAISQQGGNTEAFF
TGTGCCATCAGTCAACAGGGGGGAAACACTGAAGCTTTCTTT
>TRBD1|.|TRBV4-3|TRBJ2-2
CASSRGQGGTGELFF
TGCGCCAGCAGCCGAGGACAGGGGGGCACCGGGGAGCTGTTTTTT
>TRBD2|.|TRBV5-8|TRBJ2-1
CASSIGTSGDDEQFF
TGTGCCAGCAGCATAGGGACTAGCGGGGACGATGAGCAGTTCTTC
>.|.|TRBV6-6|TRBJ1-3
CASIQGEATIYF
TGTGCCAGCATACAGGGAGAGGCCACCATATATTTT
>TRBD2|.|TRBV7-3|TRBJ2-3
CASSARGSGGFTDTQYF
TGTGCCAGCAGCGCCCGGGGAAGCGGGGGGTTCACAGATACGCAGTATTTT
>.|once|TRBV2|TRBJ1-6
CASSRQLNSPLHF
TGTGCCAGCAGTAGACAGTTAAATTCACCCCTCCACTTT
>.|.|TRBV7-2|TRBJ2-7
CASSLGTFYEQYF
TGTGCCAGCAGCTTAGGGACATTCTACGAGCAGTACTTC
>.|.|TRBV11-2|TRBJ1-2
CASSRAGDNYGYTF
TGTGCCAGCAGCCGGGCAGGGGACAACTATGGCTACACCTTC
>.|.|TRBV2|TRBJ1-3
CASRETAASGNTIYF
TGTGCCAGCAGGGAAACAGCCGCTTCTGGAAACACCATATATTTT
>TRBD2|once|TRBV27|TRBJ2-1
CASILRLAGYNEQFF
TGTGCCAGCATATTGCGTCTAGCGGGATACAATGAGCAGTTCTTC
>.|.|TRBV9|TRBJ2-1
CASSVYQGISHNEQFF
TGTGCCAGCAGCGTATATCAGGGGATCTCCCACAATGAGCAGTTCTTC
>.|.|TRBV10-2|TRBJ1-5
CASRETDQPQHF
TGCGCCAGCAGAGAGACAGATCAGCCCCAGCATTTT
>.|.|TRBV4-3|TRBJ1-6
CASSHTGGLLHF
TGCGCCAGCAGCCATACCGGCGGGTTACTCCACTTT
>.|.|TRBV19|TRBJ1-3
CASNPVVGNTIYF
TGTGCCAGTAATCCGGTAGTAGGAAACACCATATATTTT
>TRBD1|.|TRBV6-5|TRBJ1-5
CASRGQGFNQPQHF
TGTGCCAGCAGGGGACAGGGTTTTAATCAGCCCCAGCATTTT
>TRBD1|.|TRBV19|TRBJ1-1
CASSANRGGDTEAFF
TGTGCCAGTAGTGCAAACAGGGGGGGCGACACTGAAGCTTTCTTT
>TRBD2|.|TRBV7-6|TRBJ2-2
CASSLGSGAGELFF
TGTGCCAGCAGCTTAGGTAGCGGGGCCGGGGAGCTGTTTTTT
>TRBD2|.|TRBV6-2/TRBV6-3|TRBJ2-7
CASSYSTGLAGDDEQYF
TGTGCCAGCAGTTACTCAACCGGACTAGCGGGAGATGACGAGCAGTACTTC
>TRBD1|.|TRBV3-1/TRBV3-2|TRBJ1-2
CASSQLSGTGGFGYTF
TGTGCCAGCAGCCAGCTATCCGGGACAGGGGGCTTTGGCTACACCTTC
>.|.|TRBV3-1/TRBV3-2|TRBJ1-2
CASSQEGRRRGYGYTF
TGTGCCAGCAGCCAAGAGGGTAGACGGCGCGGCTATGGCTACACCTTC
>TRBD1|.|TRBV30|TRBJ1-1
CAWSRGGRYTEAFF
TGTGCCTGGAGCCGAGGGGGCCGGTACACTGAAGCTTTCTTT
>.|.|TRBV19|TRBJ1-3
CASSRAFGNTIYF
TGTGCCAGTAGTAGGGCATTCGGAAACACCATATATTTT
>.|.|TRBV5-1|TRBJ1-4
CASSLVAGINEKLFF
TGCGCCAGCAGCTTGGTGGCAGGGATCAACGAAAAACTGTTTTTT
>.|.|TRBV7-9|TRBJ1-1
CASSLTYPGNTEAFF
TGTGCCAGCAGCTTAACATATCCTGGTAACACTGAAGCTTTCTTT
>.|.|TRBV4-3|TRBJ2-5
CASSQDRPRGASDQETQYF
TGCGCCAGCAGCCAAGATCGTCCCAGGGGGGCTTCGGACCAAGAGACCCAGTACTTC
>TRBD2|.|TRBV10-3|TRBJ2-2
CAISGGENTGELFF
TGTGCCATTAGCGGGGGGGAGAACACCGGGGAGCTGTTTTTT
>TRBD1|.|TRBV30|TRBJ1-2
CAWSPPGQINYGYTF
TGTGCCTGGAGCCCTCCGGGACAGATTAACTATGGCTACACCTTC
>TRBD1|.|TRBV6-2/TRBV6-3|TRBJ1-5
CASSYSRGTGGYSNQPQHF
TGTGCCAGCAGTTACAGCCGAGGGACAGGGGGATATAGCAATCAGCCCCAGCATTTT
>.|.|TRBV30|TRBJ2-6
CAWSLRRAGSSGANVLTF
TGTGCCTGGAGTTTACGAAGGGCGGGGAGCTCTGGGGCCAACGTCCTGACTTTC
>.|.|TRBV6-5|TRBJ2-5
CASARKGETQYF
TGTGCCAGCGCTAGGAAGGGGGAGACCCAGTACTTC
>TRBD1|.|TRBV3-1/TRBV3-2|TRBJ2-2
CASSPFFGRGQTANTGELFF
TGTGCCAGCAGCCCTTTCTTCGGCAGGGGGCAAACGGCGAACACCGGGGAGCTGTTTTTT
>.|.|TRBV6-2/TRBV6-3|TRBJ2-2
CASSYGASWYTGELFF
TGTGCCAGCAGTTATGGGGCTAGTTGGTACACCGGGGAGCTGTTTTTT
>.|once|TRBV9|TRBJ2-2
CASSVNAGRGVTGELFF
TGTGCCAGCAGCGTTAACGCGGGGAGAGGTGTCACCGGGGAGCTGTTTTTT
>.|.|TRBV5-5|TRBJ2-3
CASSLEGDGTDTQYF
TGTGCCAGCAGCTTGGAGGGGGATGGCACAGATACGCAGTATTTT
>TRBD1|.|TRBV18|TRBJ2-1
CASSPLQGTYNEQFF
TGTGCCAGCTCACCTCTACAGGGGACCTACAATGAGCAGTTCTTC
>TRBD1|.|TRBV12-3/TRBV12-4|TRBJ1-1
CASSTDRAAFF
TGTGCCAGCAGCACCGACAGGGCCGCTTTCTTT
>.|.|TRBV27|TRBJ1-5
CASTPRGQPQHF
TGTGCCAGCACCCCTCGAGGACAGCCCCAGCATTTT
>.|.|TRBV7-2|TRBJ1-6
CASSPSSSYNSPLHF
TGTGCCAGCAGCCCGTCGAGCTCCTATAATTCACCCCTCCACTTT
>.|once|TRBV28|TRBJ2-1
CASTLRTLGEQFF
TGTGCCAGCACTTTGAGGACTTTGGGTGAGCAGTTCTTC
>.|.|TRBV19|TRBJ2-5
CASRDDAAQYF
TGTGCCAGTAGAGACGATGCGGCCCAGTACTTC
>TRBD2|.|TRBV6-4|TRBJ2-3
CASTTGGVPGADTQYF
TGTGCCAGCACCACCGGGGGGGTACCGGGCGCAGATACGCAGTATTTT
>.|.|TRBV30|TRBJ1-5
CAWAGERHQPQHF
TGTGCCTGGGCAGGGGAAAGGCATCAGCCCCAGCATTTT
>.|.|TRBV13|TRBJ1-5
CASSLDREQPQHF
TGTGCCAGCAGCTTAGACAGGGAACAGCCCCAGCATTTT
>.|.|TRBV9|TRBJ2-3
CASSGGTWDTQYF
TGTGCCAGCTCAGGCGGGACGTGGGATACGCAGTATTTT
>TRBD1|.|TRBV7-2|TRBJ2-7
CASRFLGQGPYEQYF
TGTGCCAGCAGATTCCTTGGACAGGGTCCCTACGAGCAGTACTTC
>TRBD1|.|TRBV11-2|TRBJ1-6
CASSLGRQGGTPLHF
TGTGCCAGCAGCTTAGGGCGACAGGGAGGAACACCCCTCCACTTT
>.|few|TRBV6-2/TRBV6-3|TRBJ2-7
CASSYLGTDPYEQYF
TGTGCCAGCAGTTACTTGGGGACTGATCCCTACGAGCAGTACTTC
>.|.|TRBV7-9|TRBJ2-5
CASSIKETQYF
TGTGCCAGCAGCATAAAAGAGACCCAGTACTTC